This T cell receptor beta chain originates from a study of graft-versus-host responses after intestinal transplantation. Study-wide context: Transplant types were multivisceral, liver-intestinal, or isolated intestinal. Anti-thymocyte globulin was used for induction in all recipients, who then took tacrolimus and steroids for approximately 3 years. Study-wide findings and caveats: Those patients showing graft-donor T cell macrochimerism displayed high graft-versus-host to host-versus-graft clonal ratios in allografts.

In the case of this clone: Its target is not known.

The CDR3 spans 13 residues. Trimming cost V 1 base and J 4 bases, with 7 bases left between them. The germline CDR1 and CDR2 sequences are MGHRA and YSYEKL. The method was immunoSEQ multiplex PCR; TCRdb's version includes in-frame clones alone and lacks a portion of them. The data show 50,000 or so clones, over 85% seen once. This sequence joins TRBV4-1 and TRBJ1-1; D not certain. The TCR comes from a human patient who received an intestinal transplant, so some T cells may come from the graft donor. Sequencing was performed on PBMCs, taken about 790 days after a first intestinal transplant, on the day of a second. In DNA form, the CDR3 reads TGCGCCAGCAGCCAAGGGGCCGGCACTGAAGCTTTCTTT. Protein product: CASSQGAGTEAFF.